A selection of T cell receptor beta chains follows, all from one sample in a study of control samples from healthy donors and cancer patients. The repertoire was sequenced with immunoSEQ multiplex PCR; TCRdb's copy has only in-frame clones and lacks some. Of about 140,000 clones listed, roughly nine tenths were seen once; the top ten hold approximately 6.8%. Sequenced material: blood. These receptors all come from a man younger than 35 in good health. CDR3s include the opening cysteine and the closing phenylalanine or tryptophan. A D gene is named only where the DNA matches it firmly. Clone size, where shown, is once, few, many, or a class for clones that have expanded.

.	TRBV5-1	TRBJ2-2	.	TGCGCCAGCAGCTTAGTGGACACCGGGGAGCTGTTTTTT	CASSLVDTGELFF
.	TRBV5-1	TRBJ1-3	TRBD1	TGCGCCAGCAGCTTGGGGACAGGGAACTCTGGAAACACCATATATTTT	CASSLGTGNSGNTIYF
.	TRBV27	TRBJ1-2	TRBD1	TGTGCCAGCAGTTTTACAGGGGGCGCGGAAGGCTACACCTTC	CASSFTGGAEGYTF
.	TRBV6-1	TRBJ2-2	.	TGTGCCAGCAGTGAAGCTCTCACCGGGGAGCTGTTTTTT	CASSEALTGELFF
.	TRBV2	TRBJ1-2	TRBD1	TGTGCCAGCAGCCCGGGACAGCATGGCTACACCTTC	CASSPGQHGYTF
.	TRBV19	TRBJ1-5	.	TGTGCCAGCCGCGGTAGTACCGGTCAGCCCCAGCATTTT	CASRGSTGQPQHF
.	TRBV7-9	TRBJ1-1	.	TGTGCCGGCATGCGAGGGGACACTGAAGCTTTCTTT	CAGMRGDTEAFF
.	TRBV7-8	TRBJ1-2	.	TGTGCCAGCAGCCCGGGCACCCGCCCCGGAAACTATGGCTACACCTTC	CASSPGTRPGNYGYTF
.	TRBV11-2	TRBJ1-1	.	TGTGCCAGCGGCCGGCAACAGGGAAGAGATATCGAAGCTTTCTTT	CASGRQQGRDIEAFF
.	TRBV9	TRBJ1-1	.	TGTGCCAGCAGCGTAGCAGCGGCTTACACTGAAGCTTTCTTT	CASSVAAAYTEAFF
.	TRBV4-1	TRBJ1-6	TRBD1	TGCGCCAGCAGCCAAGAAGATGGAACCGGGACAGCTAATTCACCCCTCCACTTT	CASSQEDGTGTANSPLHF
.	TRBV28	TRBJ1-1	TRBD1	TGTGCCAGCAGTACTCCCGGGACAGCTGTTGAAGCTTTCTTT	CASSTPGTAVEAFF
.	TRBV27	TRBJ2-5	.	TGTGCCAGCAGTTTAATGGGTACCGAGACCCAGTACTTC	CASSLMGTETQYF
.	TRBV5-1	TRBJ1-2	TRBD1	TGCGCCAGCAGCTTGCCTCCGACAGGGGGCTACACCTTC	CASSLPPTGGYTF
.	TRBV4-2	TRBJ2-3	TRBD2	TGTGCCAGCAGCCAAGGACTAGCCTACCCACCCGATACGCAGTATTTT	CASSQGLAYPPDTQYF
.	TRBV9	TRBJ2-3	TRBD2	TGTGCCAGCAGCCCAGCAGGGAGGAGGGCTAGCGGGGGGGCTTGGGCAGATACGCAGTATTTT	CASSPAGRRASGGAWADTQYF
.	TRBV27	TRBJ1-1	TRBD1	TGTGCCAGCAGTTCAGACAGGGGAGGGACTGAAGCTTTCTTT	CASSSDRGGTEAFF
.	TRBV12-3/TRBV12-4	TRBJ2-1	.	TGTGCCAGCAGTTTGGTCACCTACGAGCAGTTCTTC	CASSLVTYEQFF
.	TRBV7-2	TRBJ1-4	TRBD1	TGTGCCAGCAGCCGGGACAGCGCCACAACTAATGAAAAACTGTTTTTT	CASSRDSATTNEKLFF
few	TRBV6-5	TRBJ2-5	.	TGTGCCAGCAGCTCCTCACAGACCCAAGAGACCCAGTACTTC	CASSSSQTQETQYF
.	TRBV2	TRBJ1-1	.	TGTGCCAGCAGTGTACGAGGGACTGAAGCTTTCTTT	CASSVRGTEAFF
.	TRBV24-1	TRBJ1-5	.	TGTGCCCCCCCAGGACCAGGGTGCAATCAGCCCCAGCATTTT	CAPPGPGCNQPQHF
.	TRBV2	TRBJ1-1	.	TGTGCCAGCAGTGAGGGTTTCACTGAAGCTTTCTTT	CASSEGFTEAFF
.	TRBV6-1	TRBJ1-3	.	TGTGCCAGCAGTGAAGCGCTAAGGGTTGAGTCTGGAAACACCATATATTTT	CASSEALRVESGNTIYF
.	TRBV5-1	TRBJ1-1	.	TGCGCCAGCAGCTTGGGGCAGTCCAACACTGAAGCTTTCTTT	CASSLGQSNTEAFF
.	TRBV7-9	TRBJ1-1	.	TGTGCCAGCAGCTCCCCGGAAAACACTGAAGCTTTCTTT	CASSSPENTEAFF
.	TRBV6-2/TRBV6-3	TRBJ1-4	.	TGTGCCAGCAGTCTACTAGGGAAACGGGATGAAAAACTGTTTTTT	CASSLLGKRDEKLFF
.	TRBV30	TRBJ1-2	.	TGTGCCTGGAGTGTAACAGCTGGCTACACCTTC	CAWSVTAGYTF
.	TRBV4-3	TRBJ1-6	.	TGCGCCAGCAGCCAACAGGAAGTTATAAATTCACCCCTCCACTTT	CASSQQEVINSPLHF
.	TRBV6-6	TRBJ2-5	TRBD1	TGTGCCAGCAGTTACAGCTATGGGACAGGGGTTGAGACCCAGTACTTC	CASSYSYGTGVETQYF
.	TRBV18	TRBJ2-5	.	TGTGCCAGCTCACCACCGGTCCAAGAGACCCAGTACTTC	CASSPPVQETQYF
once	TRBV20-1	TRBJ1-1	.	TGCAGTGCTTACAGGGCTGAAGCTTTCTTT	CSAYRAEAFF
.	TRBV6-5	TRBJ2-2	.	TGTGCCAGCAGCAGGAAAGGCGGGGAGCTGTTTTTT	CASSRKGGELFF
.	TRBV4-1	TRBJ1-6	.	TGCGCCAGCAGCCAAGATGATGTGACTTACTCAATTTCACCCCTCCACTTT	CASSQDDVTYSISPLHF
.	TRBV5-6	TRBJ1-3	.	TGTGCCAGCAGCCTTACTGGAGTCCGCACCATATATTTT	CASSLTGVRTIYF
.	TRBV28	TRBJ2-7	TRBD1	TGTGCCAGCAAAAACCGGGACAGGGGGCCCTACGAGCAGTACTTC	CASKNRDRGPYEQYF
.	TRBV29-1	TRBJ2-7	TRBD1	TGCAGCGTTGAGGTTGGGACAGTCTCCTACGAGCAGTACTTC	CSVEVGTVSYEQYF
few	TRBV19	TRBJ1-2	TRBD1	TGTGCCACCCAATGGGGACAGGGTCATGGCTACACCTTC	CATQWGQGHGYTF
.	TRBV2	TRBJ1-2	.	TGTGCCAGCATCAGATTGGGGGCCGGGGGCTACACCTTC	CASIRLGAGGYTF
.	TRBV7-2	TRBJ1-1	.	TGTGCCAGCGGCTCGCAGCTATCCATGAACACTGAAGCTTTCTTT	CASGSQLSMNTEAFF
.	TRBV5-1	TRBJ2-6	.	TGCGCCAGCAGCCTGGAGTCTGGGGCCAACGTCCTGACTTTC	CASSLESGANVLTF
.	TRBV14	TRBJ2-3	TRBD1	TGTGCCAGCAGACCCGGGACAGCCAACTCTGGAGATACGCAGTATTTT	CASRPGTANSGDTQYF
.	TRBV28	TRBJ2-2	.	TGTGCCAGCGGGCAAAACACCGGGGAGCTGTTTTTT	CASGQNTGELFF